Listed below are T cell receptor beta chains from one sample, sequenced in a study of blood T cell repertoires in COVID-19. TCRdb's table, derived via immunoSEQ multiplex PCR, lists solely in-frame clones and lacks some. The sample has roughly 200,000 clones; roughly 87% are singletons. The sample consisted of PBMCs or T cells enriched from blood (not recorded which). Receptor source: a young woman who had recovered from COVID-19. CDR3s include the opening cysteine and the closing phenylalanine or tryptophan. A D gene is named only where the DNA matches it firmly. Clone size is given for some rows only: seen once, a few or many times, or a class if the clone is expanded.

V	D	J	size	CDR3	DNA
TRBV25-1	TRBD1	TRBJ1-1	-	CASGQGNTEAFF	TGTGCCAGCGGACAGGGAAACACTGAAGCTTTCTTT
TRBV19	-	TRBJ1-1	few	CAIPCGGRKTEAFF	TGTGCCATCCCCTGCGGGGGGAGGAAAACTGAAGCTTTCTTT
TRBV30	TRBD1	TRBJ1-4	-	CAWETGGVEKLFF	TGTGCCTGGGAAACAGGGGGGGTTGAAAAACTGTTTTTT
TRBV7-3	-	TRBJ1-1	-	CASSLRQGHEAFF	TGTGCCAGCAGCTTAAGGCAGGGGCATGAAGCTTTCTTT
TRBV29-1	TRBD1	TRBJ2-1	-	CSVVEGGRSYNEQFF	TGCAGCGTCGTTGAAGGGGGCCGATCCTACAATGAGCAGTTCTTC
TRBV25-1	TRBD2	TRBJ2-2	-	CASSELGGRAVGELFF	TGTGCCAGCAGTGAATTGGGCGGGAGGGCCGTCGGGGAGCTGTTTTTT
TRBV6-5	-	TRBJ1-4	-	CASSYETDEKLFF	TGTGCCAGCAGTTACGAGACAGATGAAAAACTGTTTTTT
TRBV5-1	-	TRBJ1-4	-	CASRRATNEKLFF	TGCGCCAGCAGGAGGGCAACTAATGAAAAACTGTTTTTT
TRBV4-3	TRBD2	TRBJ2-1	-	CASSQDAPSGFSYNEQFF	TGCGCCAGCAGCCAAGATGCCCCTAGCGGATTCTCCTACAATGAGCAGTTCTTC
TRBV20-1	TRBD1	TRBJ1-2	-	CSASVPGQGIFDYGYTF	TGCAGTGCTAGTGTCCCAGGACAGGGGATTTTTGACTATGGCTACACCTTC
TRBV5-1	-	TRBJ1-3	-	CASSLGQSSGNTIYF	TGCGCCAGCAGCTTGGGACAGTCCTCTGGAAACACCATATATTTT
TRBV7-2	TRBD1	TRBJ1-5	-	CASTTGQRDQPQHF	TGTGCCAGCACTACGGGACAGCGGGATCAGCCCCAGCATTTT
TRBV5-1	TRBD2	TRBJ2-1	once	CASSPPSGTLYNEQFF	TGCGCCAGCAGCCCACCCAGCGGGACCCTCTACAATGAGCAGTTCTTC
TRBV6-1	-	TRBJ1-1	-	CASSEPFTLNTEAFF	TGTGCCAGCAGTGAACCCTTCACTTTGAACACTGAAGCTTTCTTT
TRBV9	TRBD2	TRBJ2-1	-	CASSPRGAGVSNEQFF	TGTGCCAGCAGCCCCCGCGGGGCGGGAGTTTCCAATGAGCAGTTCTTC
TRBV5-6	-	TRBJ2-1	-	CASSSSDLLGWQFF	TGTGCCAGCAGCTCGTCGGACTTACTCGGATGGCAGTTCTTC
TRBV6-1	TRBD2	TRBJ2-7	-	CASSESGTSGISSYEQYF	TGTGCCAGCAGTGAATCTGGGACTAGCGGAATAAGCTCCTACGAGCAGTACTTC
TRBV7-8	-	TRBJ1-1	-	CASSLLEGVTEAFF	TGTGCCAGCAGCTTATTAGAAGGGGTCACTGAAGCTTTCTTT
TRBV2	-	TRBJ2-7	-	CARETTILGEQYF	TGTGCCAGAGAGACCACCATCCTCGGGGAGCAGTACTTC
TRBV4-3	TRBD2	TRBJ2-3	-	CASSPTSGYTDTQYF	TGCGCCAGCAGCCCGACTAGCGGGTACACAGATACGCAGTATTTT
TRBV6-4	TRBD2	TRBJ2-3	once	CASSDGTSGGADTQYF	TGTGCCAGCAGTGACGGGACTAGCGGGGGGGCAGATACGCAGTATTTT
TRBV10-3	-	TRBJ1-1	-	CAIRLDSMNTEAFF	TGTGCCATCAGACTGGACAGCATGAACACTGAAGCTTTCTTT
TRBV2	TRBD1	TRBJ2-7	-	CASSERDRVHEQYF	TGTGCCAGCAGTGAAAGGGACAGGGTCCACGAGCAGTACTTC
TRBV5-1	TRBD1	TRBJ1-2	once	CASLENRGEAEFFYGYTF	TGCGCCAGTCTGGAGAACAGGGGGGAGGCAGAATTTTTCTATGGCTACACCTTC
TRBV4-3	-	TRBJ1-6	-	CASSQDINRETPLHF	TGCGCCAGCAGCCAAGATATAAACAGGGAGACACCCCTCCACTTT
TRBV7-9	TRBD1	TRBJ1-1	-	CASSPRGTGDYLNTEAFF	TGTGCCAGCAGCCCGAGAGGGACAGGGGATTACCTTAACACTGAAGCTTTCTTT
TRBV24-1	-	TRBJ1-2	-	CATSVGGGANYGYTF	TGTGCCACCAGTGTCGGAGGGGGGGCTAACTATGGCTACACCTTC
TRBV24-1	TRBD2	TRBJ2-5	-	CATSDWTSGGEETQYF	TGTGCCACCAGTGATTGGACTAGCGGGGGGGAAGAGACCCAGTACTTC
TRBV7-9	-	TRBJ2-1	-	CASSSSLSGLPPNEQFF	TGTGCCAGCAGCTCATCCCTAAGCGGACTCCCCCCCAATGAGCAGTTCTTC
TRBV18	-	TRBJ1-3	few	CASSPNGAGNTIYF	TGTGCCAGCTCACCAAACGGAGCTGGAAACACCATATATTTT
TRBV3-1/TRBV3-2	TRBD2	TRBJ2-1	-	CASRDYQDGEQFF	TGTGCCAGCCGGGACTACCAAGATGGTGAGCAGTTCTTC
TRBV3-1/TRBV3-2	TRBD1	TRBJ1-5	-	CASSPWKPGTGDYYSNQPQHF	TGTGCCAGCAGCCCCTGGAAACCCGGGACAGGGGATTACTATAGCAATCAGCCCCAGCATTTT
TRBV29-1	-	TRBJ2-5	-	CSVGGHLMQETQYF	TGCAGCGTTGGGGGACACCTGATGCAAGAGACCCAGTACTTC
TRBV7-9	-	TRBJ2-1	-	CASSLRQYNEQFF	TGTGCCAGCAGCTTACGACAGTACAATGAGCAGTTCTTC
TRBV19	-	TRBJ1-5	once	CASNGRGGYQPQHF	TGTGCCAGTAACGGAAGGGGAGGGTATCAGCCCCAGCATTTT
TRBV5-1	TRBD2	TRBJ2-1	-	CATSPGQIYYSGRGEQFF	TGCGCCACCAGCCCGGGACAGATTTACTATAGCGGGAGGGGTGAGCAGTTCTTC
TRBV7-2	TRBD2	TRBJ2-3	-	CASSLTSGKGADTQYF	TGTGCCAGCAGCTTGACTAGCGGGAAGGGAGCAGATACGCAGTATTTT
TRBV30	-	TRBJ2-1	few	CAWSGGHAEYNEQFF	TGTGCCTGGAGTGGAGGTCACGCGGAGTACAATGAGCAGTTCTTC
TRBV2	TRBD1	TRBJ1-1	-	CASRGQGIMNTEAFF	TGTGCCAGCAGAGGACAGGGGATCATGAACACTGAAGCTTTCTTT
TRBV7-8	TRBD1	TRBJ1-5	-	CASSLAQRGTGNQPQHF	TGTGCCAGCAGCTTAGCTCAAAGGGGGACAGGGAATCAGCCCCAGCATTTT
TRBV5-3	TRBD1	TRBJ2-7	-	CARSWGQSTYEQYF	TGTGCCAGAAGCTGGGGACAGTCAACCTACGAGCAGTACTTC
TRBV9	-	TRBJ2-5	-	CASSARDFQETQYF	TGTGCCAGCAGCGCCCGGGACTTTCAAGAGACCCAGTACTTC
TRBV19	-	TRBJ2-5	-	CASKRAGTETQYF	TGTGCCAGTAAGAGGGCAGGAACAGAGACCCAGTACTTC
TRBV27	-	TRBJ1-1	-	CASSSFLGTEAFF	TGTGCCAGCAGTTCTTTCCTCGGGACTGAAGCTTTCTTT
TRBV27	-	TRBJ1-6	-	CASSFEGGSPGKNSPLHF	TGTGCCAGCAGTTTTGAAGGTGGGAGTCCGGGGAAAAATTCACCCCTCCACTTT
TRBV6-4	TRBD1	TRBJ1-1	-	CATRDRENTEAFF	TGTGCCACCCGGGACAGGGAGAACACTGAAGCTTTCTTT